The 7 T cell receptor beta chains given below trace back to one sample, sequenced in a study of cytomegalovirus exposure and HLA in healthy donors (dated by TCRdb to 2016 to 2017). Libraries came from the immunoSEQ multiplex PCR assay. TCRdb obtained this table from immuneACCESS and retained in-frame rearrangements with V and J assigned. These tables miss some clones; where compared with another copy, unresolved V genes account for less than half of the shortfall, and the remainder is unexplained. Within this sample are 130,000 to 150,000 clones, with about four fifths of them counted one time only. In total, the top ten clones hold about 1.5% of the sample. Sequencing was performed on PBMCs. The receptors were sampled from a woman between 25 and 40 years old in good health and CMV-seronegative.

The chain combines TRBV6-1 with TRBJ2-7, with TRBD2 matching over 7 bases. This CDR3 is 14 amino acids long. Germline V lookup: CDR1 MNHNS, CDR2 SASEGT. The V gene end was trimmed by 3 bases and the J gene end by 4 bases; junction bases not matched to a gene: 6. The CDR3 region has the DNA TGTGCCAGCAGTGAGGGGGGGTATTGGTACGAGCAGTACTTC. Translating gives CASSEGGYWYEQYF.

V and J are TRBV27 and TRBJ2-1, with 7 bases lining up with TRBD2. Trimming cost V 4 bases and J 3 bases; bases outside gene matches: 6. The germline gives CDR1 MNHEY, CDR2 SMNVEV (reference sequence). The length of the CDR3 is 15 residues. CDR3 protein: CASSSPSGDYNEQFF. CDR3 DNA: TGTGCCAGCAGTTCTCCCAGCGGGGACTACAATGAGCAGTTCTTC.

The V gene is TRBV9, the J gene TRBJ2-3, with 11 bases aligning to TRBD2. Germline V gives CDR1 SGDLS, CDR2 YYNGEE. Trimming took 3 bases from V and 4 from J; bases not matched to a gene: 4. CDR3 size: 15 residues. In DNA form, the CDR3 reads TGTGCCAGCAGCGGTAGCGGGGGGGGTGCAGATACGCAGTATTTT. Protein: CASSGSGGGADTQYF.

This rearrangement joins TRBV28 to TRBJ2-1; D is unclear. With 6 bases removed from V and 6 bases from J, the gap between germline ends came to 15 bases. This CDR3 spans 14 amino acids. Per the germline V gene, CDR1 is MDHEN and CDR2 is SYDVKM. The CDR3 region has the DNA TGTGCCAGCAGCCGTATCTTCCCAGGCAATGAGCAGTTCTTC. Translated: CASSRIFPGNEQFF. The full variable domain, completed using reference TRBV28 and TRBJ2-1, is DVKVTQSSRYLVKRTGEKVFLECVQDMDHENMFWYRQDPGLGLRLIYFSYDVKMKEKGDIPEGYSVSREKKERFSLILESASTNQTSMYLCASSRIFPGNEQFFGPGTRLTVL.

This chain uses TRBV18 with TRBJ1-2; TRBD1 agrees at 10 bases. CDR1 and CDR2 from the germline V gene are KGHSH and LQKENI. After removal of 5 bases from V and 3 bases from J, the junction contained 3 bases not matched to a gene. CDR3 length: 14 amino acids. Here the CDR3 DNA reads TGTGCCAGCTCATTGGACAGGGGGGACTATGGCTACACCTTC. It is translated as CASSLDRGDYGYTF.

This sequence joins TRBV10-3 and TRBJ2-7; D remains unclear. Trimming removed 3 bases from V and 5 bases from J, with 5 bases in between. From germline, CDR1 is ENHRY and CDR2 SYGVKD. The CDR3 loop spans 11 amino acids. The CDR3 here is CAISDRNEQYF. The DNA for the CDR3 is TGTGCCATCAGTGACAGGAACGAGCAGTACTTC.

The CDR3 is CSVDEQGAGGAFF. DNA for the CDR3: TGCAGCGTTGACGAGCAGGGGGCCGGGGGAGCTTTCTTT. This rearrangement joins TRBV29-1 to TRBJ1-1, with TRBD1 matching 8 bases. CDR1 is SQVTM, CDR2 ANQGSEA, per germline. There are 13 residues in the CDR3. V lost 3 bases to trimming and J lost 10 bases; unmatched junction nucleotides: 10.